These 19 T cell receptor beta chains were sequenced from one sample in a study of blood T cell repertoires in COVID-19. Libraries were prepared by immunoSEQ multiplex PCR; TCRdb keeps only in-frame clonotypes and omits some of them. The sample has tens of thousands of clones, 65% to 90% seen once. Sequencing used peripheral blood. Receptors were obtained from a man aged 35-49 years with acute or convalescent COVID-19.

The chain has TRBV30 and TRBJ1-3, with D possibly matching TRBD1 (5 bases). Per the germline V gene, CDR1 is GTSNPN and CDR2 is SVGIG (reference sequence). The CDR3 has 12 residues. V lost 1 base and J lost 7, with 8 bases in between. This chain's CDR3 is CAWSGQSNTIYF. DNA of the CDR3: TGTGCCTGGAGTGGACAGAGCAACACCATATATTTT. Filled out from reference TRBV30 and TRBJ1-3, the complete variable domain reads SQTIHQWPATLVQPVGSPLSLECTVEGTSNPNLYWYRQAAGRGLQLLFYSVGIGQISSEVPQNLSASRPQDRQFILSSKKLLLSDSGFYLCAWSGQSNTIYFGEGSWLTVV.

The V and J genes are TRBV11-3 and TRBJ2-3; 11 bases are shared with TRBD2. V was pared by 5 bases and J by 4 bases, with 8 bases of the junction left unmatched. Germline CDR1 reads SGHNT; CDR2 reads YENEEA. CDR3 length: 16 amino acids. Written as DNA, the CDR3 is TGTGCCAGCAGCCCTAGACTAGCGGGGACGTCAGATACGCAGTATTTT. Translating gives CASSPRLAGTSDTQYF.

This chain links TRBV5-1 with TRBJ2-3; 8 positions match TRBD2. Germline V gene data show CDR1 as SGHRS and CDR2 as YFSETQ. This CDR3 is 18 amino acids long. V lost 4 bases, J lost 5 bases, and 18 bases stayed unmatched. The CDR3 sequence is CASSPRGGSGGKGDTQYF. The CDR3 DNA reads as TGCGCCAGCAGCCCCCGAGGAGGAAGCGGGGGAAAAGGAGATACGCAGTATTTT.

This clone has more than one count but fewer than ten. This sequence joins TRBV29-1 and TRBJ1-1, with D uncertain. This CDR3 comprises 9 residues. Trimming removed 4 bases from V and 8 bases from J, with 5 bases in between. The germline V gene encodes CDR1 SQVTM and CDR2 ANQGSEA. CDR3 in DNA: TGCAGCGTTGGACAAGAAGCTTTCTTT. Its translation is CSVGQEAFF. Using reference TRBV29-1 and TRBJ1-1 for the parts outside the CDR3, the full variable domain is SAVISQKPSRDICQRGTSLTIQCQVDSQVTMMFWYRQQPGQSLTLIATANQGSEATYESGFVIDKFPISRPNLTFSTLTVSNMSPEDSSIYLCSVGQEAFFGQGTRLTVV.

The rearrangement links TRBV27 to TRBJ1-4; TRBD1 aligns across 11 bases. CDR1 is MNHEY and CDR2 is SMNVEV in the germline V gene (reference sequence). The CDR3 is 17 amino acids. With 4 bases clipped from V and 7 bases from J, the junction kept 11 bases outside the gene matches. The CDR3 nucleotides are TGTGCCAGCAGTTCCGGACAGGGGGCTAGGAGCGGTGAAAAACTGTTTTTT. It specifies CASSSGQGARSGEKLFF.

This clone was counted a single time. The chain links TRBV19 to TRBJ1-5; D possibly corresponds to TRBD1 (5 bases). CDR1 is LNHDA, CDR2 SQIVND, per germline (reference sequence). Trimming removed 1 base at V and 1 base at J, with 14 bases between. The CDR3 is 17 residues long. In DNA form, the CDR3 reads TGTGCCAGTAGTATAGGAGGTAGCGGGGGGAGCAATCAGCCCCAGCATTTT. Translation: CASSIGGSGGSNQPQHF.

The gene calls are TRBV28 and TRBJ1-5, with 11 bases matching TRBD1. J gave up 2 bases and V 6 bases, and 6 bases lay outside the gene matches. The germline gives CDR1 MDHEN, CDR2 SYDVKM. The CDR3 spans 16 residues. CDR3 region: CASRPPGQGGNQPQHF. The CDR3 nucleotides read TGTGCCAGCAGACCTCCGGGACAGGGGGGCAATCAGCCCCAGCATTTT.

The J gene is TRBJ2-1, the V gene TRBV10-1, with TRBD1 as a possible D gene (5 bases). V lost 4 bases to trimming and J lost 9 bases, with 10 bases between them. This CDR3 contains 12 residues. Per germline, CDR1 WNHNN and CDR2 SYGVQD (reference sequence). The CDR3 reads CASSGQGTEQFF. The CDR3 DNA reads TGCGCCAGCAGTGGGCAGGGCACTGAGCAGTTCTTC.

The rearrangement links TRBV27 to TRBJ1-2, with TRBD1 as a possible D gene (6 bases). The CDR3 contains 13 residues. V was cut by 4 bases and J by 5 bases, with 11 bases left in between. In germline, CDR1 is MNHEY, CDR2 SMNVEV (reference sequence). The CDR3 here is CASSYRQAYGYTF. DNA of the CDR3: TGTGCCAGCAGTTACCGACAGGCTTATGGCTACACCTTC.

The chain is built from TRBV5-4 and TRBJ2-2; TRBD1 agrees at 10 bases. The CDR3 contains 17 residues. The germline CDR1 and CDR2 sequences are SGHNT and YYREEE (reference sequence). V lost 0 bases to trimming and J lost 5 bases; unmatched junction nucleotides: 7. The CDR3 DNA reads TGTGCCAGCAGCTTGGACCGGGACAGGGGTCGAACCGGGGAGCTGTTTTTT. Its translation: CASSLDRDRGRTGELFF.

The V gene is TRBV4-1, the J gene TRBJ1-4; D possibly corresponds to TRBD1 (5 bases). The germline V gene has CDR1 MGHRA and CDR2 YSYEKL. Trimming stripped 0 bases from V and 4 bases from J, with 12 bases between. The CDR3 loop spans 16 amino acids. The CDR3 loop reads CASSQEPRVGNEKLFF. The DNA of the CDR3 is TGCGCCAGCAGCCAAGAACCCAGGGTGGGTAATGAAAAACTGTTTTTT.

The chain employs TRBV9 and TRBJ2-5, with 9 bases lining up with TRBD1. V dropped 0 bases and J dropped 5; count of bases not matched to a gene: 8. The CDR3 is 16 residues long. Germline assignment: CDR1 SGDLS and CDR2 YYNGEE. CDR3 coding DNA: TGTGCCAGCAGCGTAGAGGGACAGGGCTTTTACGAGACCCAGTACTTC. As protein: CASSVEGQGFYETQYF. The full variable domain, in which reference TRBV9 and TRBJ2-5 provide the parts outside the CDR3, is DSGVTQTPKHLITATGQRVTLRCSPRSGDLSVYWYQQSLDQGLQFLIQYYNGEERAKGNILERFSAQQFPDLHSELNLSSLELGDSALYFCASSVEGQGFYETQYFGPGTRLLVL.

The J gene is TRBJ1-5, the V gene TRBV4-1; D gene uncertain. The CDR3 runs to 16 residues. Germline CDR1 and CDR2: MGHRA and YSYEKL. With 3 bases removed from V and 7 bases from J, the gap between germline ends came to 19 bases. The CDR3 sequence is CASSHSPTAGRQPQHF. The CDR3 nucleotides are TGCGCCAGCAGCCATTCCCCCACGGCGGGAAGGCAGCCCCAGCATTTT.

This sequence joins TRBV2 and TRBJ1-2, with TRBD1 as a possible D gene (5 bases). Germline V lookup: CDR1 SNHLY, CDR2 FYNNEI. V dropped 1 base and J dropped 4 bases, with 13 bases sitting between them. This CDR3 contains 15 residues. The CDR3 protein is CASSEGAGPTYGYTF. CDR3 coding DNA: TGTGCCAGCAGTGAAGGGGCAGGGCCCACCTATGGCTACACCTTC.

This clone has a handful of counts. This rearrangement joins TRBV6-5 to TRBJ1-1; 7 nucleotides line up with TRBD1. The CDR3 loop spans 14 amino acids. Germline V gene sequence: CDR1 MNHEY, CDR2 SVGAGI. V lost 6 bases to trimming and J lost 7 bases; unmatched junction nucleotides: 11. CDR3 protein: CASSSGRDRSEAFF. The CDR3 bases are TGTGCCAGCAGCTCCGGCCGGGACAGAAGTGAAGCTTTCTTT.

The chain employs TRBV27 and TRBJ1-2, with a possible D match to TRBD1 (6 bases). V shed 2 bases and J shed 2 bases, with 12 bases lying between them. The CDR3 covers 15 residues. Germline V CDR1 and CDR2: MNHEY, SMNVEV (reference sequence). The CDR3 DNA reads TGTGCCAGCAGTTTAAAGGGGGGGGCGAACTATGGCTACACCTTC. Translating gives CASSLKGGANYGYTF.

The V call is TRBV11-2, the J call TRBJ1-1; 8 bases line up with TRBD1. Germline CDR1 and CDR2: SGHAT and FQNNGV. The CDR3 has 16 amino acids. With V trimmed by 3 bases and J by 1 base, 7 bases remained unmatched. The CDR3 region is CASSFFLQGANTEAFF. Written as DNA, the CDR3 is TGTGCCAGCAGCTTCTTTCTTCAGGGGGCGAACACTGAAGCTTTCTTT.

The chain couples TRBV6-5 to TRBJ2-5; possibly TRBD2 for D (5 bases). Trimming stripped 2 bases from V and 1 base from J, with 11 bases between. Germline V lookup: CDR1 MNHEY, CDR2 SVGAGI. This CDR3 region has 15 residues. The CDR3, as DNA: TGTGCCAGCAGTTACGGTCCGGACTCCCAAGAGACCCAGTACTTC. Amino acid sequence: CASSYGPDSQETQYF.

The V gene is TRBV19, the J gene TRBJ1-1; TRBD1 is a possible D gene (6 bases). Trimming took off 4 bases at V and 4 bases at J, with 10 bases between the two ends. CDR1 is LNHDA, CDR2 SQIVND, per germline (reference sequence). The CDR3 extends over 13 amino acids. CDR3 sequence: CASSTTGSTEAFF. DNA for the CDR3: TGTGCCAGTAGTACGACAGGATCCACTGAAGCTTTCTTT.